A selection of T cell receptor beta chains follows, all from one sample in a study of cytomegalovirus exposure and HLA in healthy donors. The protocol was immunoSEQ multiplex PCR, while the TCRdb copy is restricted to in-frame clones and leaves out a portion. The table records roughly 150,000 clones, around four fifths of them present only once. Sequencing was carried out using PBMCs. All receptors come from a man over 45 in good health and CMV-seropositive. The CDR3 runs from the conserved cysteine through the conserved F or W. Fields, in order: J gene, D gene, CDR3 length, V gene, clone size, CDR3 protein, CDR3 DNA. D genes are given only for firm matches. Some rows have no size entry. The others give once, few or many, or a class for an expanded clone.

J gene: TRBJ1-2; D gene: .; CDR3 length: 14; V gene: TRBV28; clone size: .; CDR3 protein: CASRSAGEGYGYTF; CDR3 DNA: TGTGCCAGCAGATCGGCAGGGGAGGGATATGGCTACACCTTC
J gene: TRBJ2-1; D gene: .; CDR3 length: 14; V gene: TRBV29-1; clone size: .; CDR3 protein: CSVEDYMGRNEQFF; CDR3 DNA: TGCAGCGTTGAAGATTATATGGGCAGGAATGAGCAGTTCTTC
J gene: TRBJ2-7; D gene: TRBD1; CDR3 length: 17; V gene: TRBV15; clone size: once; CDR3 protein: CATSRGPGQGALYEQYF; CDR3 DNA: TGTGCCACCAGCAGAGGTCCGGGACAGGGAGCTCTCTACGAGCAGTACTTC
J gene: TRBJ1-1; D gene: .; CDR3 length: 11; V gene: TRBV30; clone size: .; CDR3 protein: CAWGGYTEAFF; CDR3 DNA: TGTGCCTGGGGGGGGTACACTGAAGCTTTCTTT
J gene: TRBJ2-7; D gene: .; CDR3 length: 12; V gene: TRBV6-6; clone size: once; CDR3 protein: CASSSSTYEQYF; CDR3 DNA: TGTGCCAGCAGTTCTTCTACCTACGAGCAGTACTTC
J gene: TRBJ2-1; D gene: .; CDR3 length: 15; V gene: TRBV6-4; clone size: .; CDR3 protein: CASSDGPPSYNEQFF; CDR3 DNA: TGTGCCAGCAGTGACGGGCCGCCCTCCTACAATGAGCAGTTCTTC
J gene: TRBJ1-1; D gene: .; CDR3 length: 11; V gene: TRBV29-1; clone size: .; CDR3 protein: CSAHSYPEAFF; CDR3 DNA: TGCAGCGCTCACAGTTACCCTGAAGCTTTCTTT
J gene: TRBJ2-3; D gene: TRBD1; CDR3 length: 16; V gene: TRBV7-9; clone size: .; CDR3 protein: CASSLGQARWTDTQYF; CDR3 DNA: TGTGCCAGCAGCTTGGGACAGGCAAGGTGGACAGATACGCAGTATTTT
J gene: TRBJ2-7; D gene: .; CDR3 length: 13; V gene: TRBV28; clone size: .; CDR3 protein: CASRSGRAYEQYF; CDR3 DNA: TGTGCCAGCAGGAGCGGCCGAGCCTACGAGCAGTACTTC
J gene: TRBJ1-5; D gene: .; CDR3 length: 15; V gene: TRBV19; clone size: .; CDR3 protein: CASSIGQAGDQPQHF; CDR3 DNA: TGTGCCAGTAGTATAGGTCAGGCCGGGGATCAGCCCCAGCATTTT
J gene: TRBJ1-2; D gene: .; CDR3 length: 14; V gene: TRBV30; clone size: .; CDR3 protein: CAWSVRRADYGYTF; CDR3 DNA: TGTGCCTGGAGTGTACGGAGGGCCGACTATGGCTACACCTTC
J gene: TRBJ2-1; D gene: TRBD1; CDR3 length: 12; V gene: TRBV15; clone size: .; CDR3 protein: CATSRQGSEQFF; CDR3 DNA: TGTGCCACCAGCCGACAGGGGTCCGAGCAGTTCTTC
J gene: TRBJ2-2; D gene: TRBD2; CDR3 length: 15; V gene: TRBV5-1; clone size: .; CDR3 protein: CASSLLAGDTGELFF; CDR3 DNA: TGCGCCAGCAGCTTATTAGCGGGAGACACCGGGGAGCTGTTTTTT
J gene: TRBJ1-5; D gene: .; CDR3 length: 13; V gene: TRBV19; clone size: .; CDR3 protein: CASTRESNQPQHF; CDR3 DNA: TGTGCCAGTACGCGAGAGAGCAATCAGCCCCAGCATTTT
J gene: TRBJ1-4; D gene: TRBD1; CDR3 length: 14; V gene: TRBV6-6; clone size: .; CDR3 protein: CASQLTGGGEKLFF; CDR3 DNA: TGTGCCAGCCAGCTAACAGGGGGCGGGGAAAAACTGTTTTTT
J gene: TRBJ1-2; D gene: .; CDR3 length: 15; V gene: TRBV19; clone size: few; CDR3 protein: CASSSSAIANYGYTF; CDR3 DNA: TGTGCCAGTAGTAGCTCAGCGATTGCTAACTATGGCTACACCTTC
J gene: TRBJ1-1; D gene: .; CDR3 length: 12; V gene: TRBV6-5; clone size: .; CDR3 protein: CASSRGGTEAFF; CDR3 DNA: TGTGCCAGCAGCCGGGGGGGGACTGAAGCTTTCTTT
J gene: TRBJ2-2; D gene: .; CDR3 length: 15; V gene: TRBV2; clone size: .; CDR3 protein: CASSERQLNTGELFF; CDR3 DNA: TGTGCCAGCAGTGAAAGACAGCTGAACACCGGGGAGCTGTTTTTT
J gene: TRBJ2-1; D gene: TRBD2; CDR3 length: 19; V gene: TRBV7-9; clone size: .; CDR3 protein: CASSPGLAGGLPLRAEQFF; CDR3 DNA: TGTGCCAGCAGCCCCGGACTAGCGGGAGGGTTACCGCTACGAGCTGAGCAGTTCTTC
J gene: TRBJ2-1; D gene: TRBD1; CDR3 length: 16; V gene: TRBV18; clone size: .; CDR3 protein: CASSPRDRTAYNEQFF; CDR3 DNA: TGTGCCAGCTCACCACGGGACAGGACAGCCTACAATGAGCAGTTCTTC
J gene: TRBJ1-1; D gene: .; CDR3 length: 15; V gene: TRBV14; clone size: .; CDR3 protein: CASSQRGGEDTEAFF; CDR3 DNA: TGTGCCAGCAGCCAACGGGGAGGGGAGGACACTGAAGCTTTCTTT
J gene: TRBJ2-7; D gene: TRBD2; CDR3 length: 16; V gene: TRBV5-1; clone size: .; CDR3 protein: CASSGDPGGRTYEQYF; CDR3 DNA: TGCGCCAGCAGCGGGGACCCGGGGGGGAGAACCTACGAGCAGTACTTC
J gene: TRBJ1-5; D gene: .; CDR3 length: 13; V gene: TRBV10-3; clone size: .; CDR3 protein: CAISESQNQPQHF; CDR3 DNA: TGTGCCATCAGTGAGAGTCAGAATCAGCCCCAGCATTTT
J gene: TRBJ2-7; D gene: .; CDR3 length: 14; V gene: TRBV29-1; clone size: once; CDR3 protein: CSVSRGGVPSEQYF; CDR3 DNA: TGCAGCGTTTCGAGGGGGGGTGTCCCTAGCGAGCAGTACTTC
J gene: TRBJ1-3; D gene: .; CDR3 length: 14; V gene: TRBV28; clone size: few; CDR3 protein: CASSDRASGNTIYF; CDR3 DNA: TGTGCCAGCTCTGACAGAGCCTCTGGAAACACCATATATTTT
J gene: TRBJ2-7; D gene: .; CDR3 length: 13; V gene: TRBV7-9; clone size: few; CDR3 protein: CASSSSDPFEQYF; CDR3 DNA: TGTGCCAGCAGCTCTAGCGACCCATTCGAGCAGTACTTC
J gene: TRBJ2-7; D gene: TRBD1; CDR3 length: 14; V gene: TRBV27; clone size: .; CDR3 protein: CASSRRDRGNEQYF; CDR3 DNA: TGTGCCAGCAGCCGCCGGGACAGGGGGAACGAGCAGTACTTC
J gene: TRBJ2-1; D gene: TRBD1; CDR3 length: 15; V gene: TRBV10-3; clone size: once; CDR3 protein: CAISESVAQGDEQFF; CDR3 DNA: TGTGCCATCAGTGAGTCGGTTGCCCAGGGGGATGAGCAGTTCTTC
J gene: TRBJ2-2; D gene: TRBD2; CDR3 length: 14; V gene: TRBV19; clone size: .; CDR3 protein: CASGGLAFTGELFF; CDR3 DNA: TGTGCCAGTGGGGGACTAGCCTTCACCGGGGAGCTGTTTTTT
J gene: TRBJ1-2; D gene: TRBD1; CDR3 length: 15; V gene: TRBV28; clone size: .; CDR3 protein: CASSLRGQGARGYTF; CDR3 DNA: TGTGCCAGCAGTTTACGAGGACAGGGGGCGCGGGGCTACACCTTC
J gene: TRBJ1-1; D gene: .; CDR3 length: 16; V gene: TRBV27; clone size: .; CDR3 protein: CASSRLTGMGDREAFF; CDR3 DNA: TGTGCCAGCAGCCGCCTAACAGGGATGGGTGATAGGGAAGCTTTCTTT
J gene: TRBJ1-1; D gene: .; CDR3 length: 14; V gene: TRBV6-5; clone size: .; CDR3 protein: CASSWQGMNTEAFF; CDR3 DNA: TGTGCCAGCAGTTGGCAGGGCATGAACACTGAAGCTTTCTTT
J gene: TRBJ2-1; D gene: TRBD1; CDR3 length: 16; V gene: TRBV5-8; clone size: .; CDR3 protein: CASSHDRAGSYNEQFF; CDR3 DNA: TGTGCCAGCAGCCACGACAGGGCGGGCTCCTACAATGAGCAGTTCTTC
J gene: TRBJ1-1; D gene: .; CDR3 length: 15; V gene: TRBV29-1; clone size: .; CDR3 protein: CSVDSPTPGETEAFF; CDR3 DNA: TGCAGCGTTGATTCCCCAACACCCGGGGAAACTGAAGCTTTCTTT
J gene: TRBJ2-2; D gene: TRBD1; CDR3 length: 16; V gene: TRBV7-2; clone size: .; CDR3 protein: CASSLARDRGAGELFF; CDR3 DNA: TGTGCCAGCAGCTTAGCTCGGGACAGGGGAGCCGGGGAGCTGTTTTTT
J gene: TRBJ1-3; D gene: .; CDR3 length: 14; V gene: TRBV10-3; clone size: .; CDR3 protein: CAIKLDSSGNTIYF; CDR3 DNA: TGTGCCATCAAACTCGACAGCTCTGGAAACACCATATATTTT
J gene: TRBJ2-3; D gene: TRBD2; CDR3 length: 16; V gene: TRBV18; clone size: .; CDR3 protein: CASSPTSGGSTDTQYF; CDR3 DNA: TGTGCCAGCTCACCGACTAGCGGGGGTAGCACAGATACGCAGTATTTT
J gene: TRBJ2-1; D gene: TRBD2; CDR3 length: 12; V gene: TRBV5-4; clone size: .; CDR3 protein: CASGARESEQFF; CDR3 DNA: TGTGCCAGCGGAGCGCGGGAGAGTGAGCAGTTCTTC
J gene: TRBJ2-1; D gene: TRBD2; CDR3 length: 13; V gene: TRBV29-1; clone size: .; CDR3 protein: CSVGAGVNNEQFF; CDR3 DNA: TGCAGCGTTGGAGCGGGAGTAAACAATGAGCAGTTCTTC
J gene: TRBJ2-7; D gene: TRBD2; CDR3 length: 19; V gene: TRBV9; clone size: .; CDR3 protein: CASSVGLRGGVGTGYEQYF; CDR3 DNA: TGTGCCAGCAGCGTAGGCCTCCGTGGGGGGGTGGGCACCGGGTACGAGCAGTACTTC
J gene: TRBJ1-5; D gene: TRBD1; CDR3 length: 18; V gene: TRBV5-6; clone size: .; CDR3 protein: CASSRRWTGVNSNQPQHF; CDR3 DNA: TGTGCCAGCAGCCGGAGGTGGACAGGGGTCAATAGCAATCAGCCCCAGCATTTT
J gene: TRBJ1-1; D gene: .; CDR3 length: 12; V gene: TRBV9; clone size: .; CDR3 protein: CASSVDGSEAFF; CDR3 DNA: TGTGCCAGCAGCGTAGACGGGTCGGAAGCTTTCTTT
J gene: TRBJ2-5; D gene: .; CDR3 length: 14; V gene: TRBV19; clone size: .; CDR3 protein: CASRGAPKWETQYF; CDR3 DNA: TGTGCCAGTAGAGGGGCCCCGAAATGGGAGACCCAGTACTTC